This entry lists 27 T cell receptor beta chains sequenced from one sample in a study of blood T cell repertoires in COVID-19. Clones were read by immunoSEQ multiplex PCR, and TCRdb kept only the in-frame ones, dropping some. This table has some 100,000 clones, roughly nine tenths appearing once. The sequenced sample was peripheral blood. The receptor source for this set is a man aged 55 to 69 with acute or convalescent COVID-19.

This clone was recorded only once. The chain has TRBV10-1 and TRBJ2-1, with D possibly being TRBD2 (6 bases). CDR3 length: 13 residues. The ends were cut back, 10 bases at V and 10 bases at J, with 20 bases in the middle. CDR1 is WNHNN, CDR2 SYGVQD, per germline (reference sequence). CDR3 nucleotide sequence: TGCGCCACTCAAGATGGGGTGGGGGGAGAGCAGTTCTTC. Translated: CATQDGVGGEQFF.

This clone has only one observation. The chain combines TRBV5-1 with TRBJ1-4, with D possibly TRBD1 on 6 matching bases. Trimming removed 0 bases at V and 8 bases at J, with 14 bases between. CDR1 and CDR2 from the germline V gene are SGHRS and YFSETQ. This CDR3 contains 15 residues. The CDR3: CASSLAGGQLEKLFF. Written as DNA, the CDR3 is TGCGCCAGCAGCTTGGCCGGTGGACAGTTGGAAAAACTGTTTTTT.

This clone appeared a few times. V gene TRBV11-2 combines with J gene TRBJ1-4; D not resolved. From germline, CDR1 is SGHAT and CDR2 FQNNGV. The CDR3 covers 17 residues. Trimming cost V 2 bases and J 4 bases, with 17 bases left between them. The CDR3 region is CASSLSGRNFGNEKLFF. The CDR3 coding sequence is TGTGCCAGCAGCTTATCCGGCAGGAATTTTGGTAATGAAAAACTGTTTTTT.

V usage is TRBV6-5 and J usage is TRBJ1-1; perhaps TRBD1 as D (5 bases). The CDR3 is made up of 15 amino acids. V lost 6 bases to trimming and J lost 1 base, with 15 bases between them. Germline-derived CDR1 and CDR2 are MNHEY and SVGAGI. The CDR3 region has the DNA TGTGCCAGCAGGGGAGGGGTTGTGTGGAACACTGAAGCTTTCTTT. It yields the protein CASRGGVVWNTEAFF.

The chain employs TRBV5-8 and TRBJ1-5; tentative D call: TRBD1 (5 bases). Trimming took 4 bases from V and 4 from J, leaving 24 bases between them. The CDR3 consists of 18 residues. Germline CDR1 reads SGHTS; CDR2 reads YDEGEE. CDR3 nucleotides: TGTGCCAGCAGCCCAACCATCCGGGGGAGAGTAGGAAATCAGCCCCAGCATTTT. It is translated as CASSPTIRGRVGNQPQHF.

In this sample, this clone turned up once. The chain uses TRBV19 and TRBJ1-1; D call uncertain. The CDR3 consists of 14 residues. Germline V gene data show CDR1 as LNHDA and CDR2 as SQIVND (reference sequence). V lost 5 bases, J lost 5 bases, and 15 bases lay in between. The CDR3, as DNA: TGTGCCAGTAGTCTAGCCGTCTCGGTGACTGAAGCTTTCTTT. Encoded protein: CASSLAVSVTEAFF. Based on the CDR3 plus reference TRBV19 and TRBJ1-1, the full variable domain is DGGITQSPKYLFRKEGQNVTLSCEQNLNHDAMYWYRQDPGQGLRLIYYSQIVNDFQKGDIAEGYSVSREKKESFPLTVTSAQKNPTAFYLCASSLAVSVTEAFFGQGTRLTVV.

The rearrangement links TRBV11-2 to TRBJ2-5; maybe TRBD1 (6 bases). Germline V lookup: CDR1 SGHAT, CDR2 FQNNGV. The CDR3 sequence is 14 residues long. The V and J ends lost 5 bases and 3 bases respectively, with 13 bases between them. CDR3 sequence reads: CASSLLRGKETQYF. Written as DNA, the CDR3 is TGTGCCAGCAGCCTCCTTAGGGGGAAAGAGACCCAGTACTTC.

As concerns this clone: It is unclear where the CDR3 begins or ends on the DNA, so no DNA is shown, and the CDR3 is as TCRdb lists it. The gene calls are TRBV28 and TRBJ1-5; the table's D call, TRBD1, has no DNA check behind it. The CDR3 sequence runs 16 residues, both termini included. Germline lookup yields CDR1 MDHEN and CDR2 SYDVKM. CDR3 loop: CASSSSVGAFNQPQHF.

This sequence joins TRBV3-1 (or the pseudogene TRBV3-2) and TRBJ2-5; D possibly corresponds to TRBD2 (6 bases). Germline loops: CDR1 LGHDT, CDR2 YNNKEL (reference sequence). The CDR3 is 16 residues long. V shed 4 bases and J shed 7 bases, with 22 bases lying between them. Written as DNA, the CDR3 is TGTGCCAGCAGCCTACCGGGGCGGGGCATAACAAGGACCCAGTACTTC. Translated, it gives CASSLPGRGITRTQYF.

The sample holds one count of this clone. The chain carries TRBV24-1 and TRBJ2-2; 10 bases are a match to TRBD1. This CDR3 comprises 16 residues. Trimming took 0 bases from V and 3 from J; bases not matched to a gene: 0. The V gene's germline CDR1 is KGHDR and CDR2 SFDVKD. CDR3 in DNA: TGTGCCACCAGTGATTTGGGACAGGGGGACACCGGGGAGCTGTTTTTT. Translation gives CATSDLGQGDTGELFF.

For the CDR3, the DNA is TGCAGTGCGCAGGGTTTTGAGCAGTTCTTC. Residues: CSAQGFEQFF. The chain links TRBV20-1 to TRBJ2-1; tentatively, D is TRBD1 (5 bases). The CDR3 is 10 residues long. Trimming took 6 bases from V and 9 from J, leaving 9 bases between them. Germline V gene lookup returns CDR1 DFQATT and CDR2 SNEGSKA (reference sequence).

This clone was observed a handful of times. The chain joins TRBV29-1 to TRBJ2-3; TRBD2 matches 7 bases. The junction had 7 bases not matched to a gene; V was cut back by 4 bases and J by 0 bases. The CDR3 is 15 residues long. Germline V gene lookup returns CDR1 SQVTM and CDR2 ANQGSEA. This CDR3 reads CSVVWGAGSTDTQYF. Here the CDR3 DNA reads TGCAGCGTTGTCTGGGGAGCGGGAAGCACAGATACGCAGTATTTT.

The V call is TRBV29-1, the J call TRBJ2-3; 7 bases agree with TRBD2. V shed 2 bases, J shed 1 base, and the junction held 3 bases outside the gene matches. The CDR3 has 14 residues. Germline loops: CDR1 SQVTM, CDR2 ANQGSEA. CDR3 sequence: CSVEKAGGTDTQYF. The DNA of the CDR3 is TGCAGCGTTGAAAAGGCGGGGGGCACAGATACGCAGTATTTT.

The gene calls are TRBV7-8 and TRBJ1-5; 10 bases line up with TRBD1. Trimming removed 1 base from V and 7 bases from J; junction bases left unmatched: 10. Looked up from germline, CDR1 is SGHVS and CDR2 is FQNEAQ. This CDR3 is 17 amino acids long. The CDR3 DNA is TGTGCCAGCAGCTTAGAAGGACAGGGGGACTCATGGCAGCCCCAGCATTTT. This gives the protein CASSLEGQGDSWQPQHF.

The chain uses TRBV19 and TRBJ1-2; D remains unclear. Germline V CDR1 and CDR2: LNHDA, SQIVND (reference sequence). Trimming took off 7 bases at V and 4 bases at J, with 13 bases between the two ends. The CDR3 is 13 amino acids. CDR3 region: CASKAGGFYGYTF. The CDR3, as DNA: TGTGCCAGTAAGGCTGGCGGGTTCTATGGCTACACCTTC.

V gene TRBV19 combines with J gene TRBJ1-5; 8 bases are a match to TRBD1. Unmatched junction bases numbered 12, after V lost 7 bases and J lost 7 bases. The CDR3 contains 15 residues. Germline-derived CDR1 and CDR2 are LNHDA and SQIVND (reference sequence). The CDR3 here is CASKGSRGLGQPQHF. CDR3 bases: TGTGCCAGTAAAGGATCCAGGGGGCTGGGGCAGCCCCAGCATTTT.

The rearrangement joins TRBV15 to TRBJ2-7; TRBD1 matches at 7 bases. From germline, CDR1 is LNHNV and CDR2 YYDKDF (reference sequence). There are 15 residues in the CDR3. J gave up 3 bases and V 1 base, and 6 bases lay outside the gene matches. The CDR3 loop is CATSRVLQGYYEQYF. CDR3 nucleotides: TGTGCCACCAGCAGAGTTTTACAGGGGTACTACGAGCAGTACTTC.

CDR3 sequence reads: CASSWEGSGLDGEQFF. As DNA, the CDR3 is TGTGCCAGCAGCTGGGAGGGGTCGGGGCTAGACGGTGAGCAGTTCTTC. V is TRBV7-8 and J is TRBJ2-1; 7 bases are a match to TRBD2. The germline V gene has CDR1 SGHVS and CDR2 FQNEAQ. The CDR3 extends over 16 amino acids. J gave up 9 bases and V 4 bases, and 15 bases lay outside the gene matches.

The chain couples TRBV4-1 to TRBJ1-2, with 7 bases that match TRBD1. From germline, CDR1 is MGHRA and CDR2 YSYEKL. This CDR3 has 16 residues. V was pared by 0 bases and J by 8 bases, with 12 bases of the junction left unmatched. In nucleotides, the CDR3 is TGCGCCAGCAGCCAAGAATCGCGAACAGGGGCGAGGGGCTACACCTTC. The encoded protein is CASSQESRTGARGYTF.

The CDR3 nucleotides read TGTGCCAGCACAGGGGGAGGCGCGAACACCGGGGAGCTGTTTTTT. Its protein product is CASTGGGANTGELFF. The chain links TRBV6-5 to TRBJ2-2, with D maybe TRBD1 (7 bases). CDR1 is MNHEY, CDR2 SVGAGI, per germline. Trimming took 7 bases from V and 0 from J, leaving 12 bases between them. There are 15 residues in the CDR3.

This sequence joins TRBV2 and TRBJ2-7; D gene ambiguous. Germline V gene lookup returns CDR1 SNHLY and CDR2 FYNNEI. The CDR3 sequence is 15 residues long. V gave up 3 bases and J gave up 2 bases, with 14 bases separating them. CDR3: CASSEILLAAYEQYV. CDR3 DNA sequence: TGTGCCAGCAGTGAGATTCTCTTGGCCGCCTACGAGCAGTACGTC.

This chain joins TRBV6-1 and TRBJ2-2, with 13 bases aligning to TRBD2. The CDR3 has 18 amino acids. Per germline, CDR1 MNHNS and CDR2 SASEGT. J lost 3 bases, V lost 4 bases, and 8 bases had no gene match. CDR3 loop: CASSGRTSGSWDTGELFF. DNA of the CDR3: TGTGCCAGCAGTGGCCGGACTAGCGGGAGTTGGGACACCGGGGAGCTGTTTTTT.

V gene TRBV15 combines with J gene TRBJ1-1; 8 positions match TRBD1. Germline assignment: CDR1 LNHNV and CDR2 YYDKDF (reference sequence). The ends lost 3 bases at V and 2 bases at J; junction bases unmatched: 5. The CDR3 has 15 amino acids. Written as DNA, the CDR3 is TGTGCCACCAGCAGCGGACAGGGTAGTAACACTGAAGCTTTCTTT. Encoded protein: CATSSGQGSNTEAFF.

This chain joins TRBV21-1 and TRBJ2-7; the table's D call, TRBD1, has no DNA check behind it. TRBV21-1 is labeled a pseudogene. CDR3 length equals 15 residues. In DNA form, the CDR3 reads TGTGCCAGCAGCCCGTGGACAGGGTCGATCTACGAGCAGTACTTC. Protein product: CASSPWTGSIYEQYF.

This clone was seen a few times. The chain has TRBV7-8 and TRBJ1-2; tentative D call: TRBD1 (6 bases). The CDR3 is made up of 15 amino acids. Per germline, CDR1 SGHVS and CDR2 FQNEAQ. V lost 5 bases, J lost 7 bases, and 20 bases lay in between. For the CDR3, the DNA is TGTGCCAGCAGCCCCCCTGGGGGGGGCCGGGGTGGCTACACCTTC. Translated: CASSPPGGGRGGYTF.

Here the CDR3 DNA reads TGTGCCAGCAGCCCCCCGGGCGCGGGGGAGCAGTACTTC. Residues: CASSPPGAGEQYF. This chain connects TRBV6-6 to TRBJ2-7; perhaps TRBD2 as D (6 bases). CDR3 size: 13 residues. Between the trimmed V and J ends, which lost 6 bases and 7 bases, there was a span of 16 bases. CDR1 is MNHNY, CDR2 SVGAGI, per germline (reference sequence).

CDR3 DNA: TGTGCCAGCAGCTTAGGACATTCGGGGACAGATACGCAGTATTTT. It specifies CASSLGHSGTDTQYF. The chain uses TRBV7-6 and TRBJ2-3; tentatively, D is TRBD2 (5 bases). V lost 1 base to trimming and J lost 3 bases, with 11 bases between them. Germline CDR1 reads SGHVS; CDR2 reads FNYEAQ. CDR3 length equals 15 residues.